The rows below give T cell receptor beta chains drawn from one sample of a study of spatial heterogeneity in lung cancer. TCRdb recomputed calls from the 5' RACE reads with MiXCR, one row per CDR3 protein. The table has 2,000 or so distinct CDR3 sequences, 7.5% to 9.5% seen once; the top ten hold 10% to 15%. The sample here was lung tumor tissue, taken at surgery. The source is a male donor with early-stage non-small cell lung cancer. The CDR3 runs from the conserved cysteine through the conserved F or W. D genes are given only for firm matches. Size values are once, few and many counts, or a class for expanded clones, and some rows have none.

size,length,J,D,V,CDR3,DNA
medium-sized,13,TRBJ1-1,TRBD1,TRBV5-4,CASSLRGDRGAFF,TGTGCCAGCAGCTTGAGGGGGGACAGGGGAGCTTTCTTT
large,16,TRBJ2-5,TRBD2,TRBV7-9,CASSPWVAGGQETQYF,TGTGCCAGCAGCCCCTGGGTAGCGGGGGGCCAAGAGACCCAGTACTTC
NA,15,TRBJ2-1,NA,TRBV7-2,CASSDPNLFYNEQFF,TGTGCCAGCAGCGATCCGAATTTATTTTACAATGAGCAGTTCTTC
medium-sized,15,TRBJ2-3,NA,TRBV24-1,CATSDSVRGADTQYF,TGTGCCACCAGTGATTCCGTCAGGGGTGCAGATACGCAGTATTTT
many,12,TRBJ1-5,NA,TRBV6-5,CASGALRQPQHF,TGTGCCAGCGGTGCCCTTCGGCAGCCCCAGCATTTT
few,15,TRBJ2-5,TRBD2,TRBV7-2,CASSLAPGGVETQYF,TGTGCCAGCAGCTTAGCGCCGGGGGGGGTAGAGACCCAGTACTTC
medium-sized,13,TRBJ1-5,NA,TRBV5-6,CASSLGQEQPQHF,TGTGCCAGCAGCTTGGGTCAAGAACAGCCCCAGCATTTT
medium-sized,12,TRBJ2-1,NA,TRBV29-1,CSVEGYGGEQFF,TGCAGCGTTGAAGGTTACGGGGGTGAGCAGTTCTTC
many,16,TRBJ1-5,NA,TRBV10-2,CASSESTWAGQQPQHF,TGCGCCAGCAGTGAGTCGACCTGGGCAGGACAGCAGCCCCAGCATTTT
medium-sized,13,TRBJ2-7,NA,TRBV30,CAWRSVDSYEQYF,TGTGCCTGGAGGTCAGTTGACTCCTACGAGCAGTACTTC
medium-sized,17,TRBJ1-2,NA,TRBV7-9,CASTRRPGRTNDYGYTF,TGTGCCAGCACCAGACGTCCGGGCAGGACTAACGATTATGGCTACACCTTC
medium-sized,15,TRBJ2-5,NA,TRBV5-1,CASSLARVEVETQYF,TGCGCCAGCAGCTTGGCGCGTGTAGAAGTAGAGACCCAGTACTTC
NA,13,TRBJ1-6,NA,TRBV12-3/TRBV12-4,CASSPQGYSPLHF,TGTGCCAGCAGCCCGCAGGGTTATTCACCCCTCCACTTT
large,15,TRBJ2-7,TRBD2,TRBV6-2/TRBV6-3,CASSEITGGDYEQYF,TGTGCCAGCAGTGAGATTACGGGAGGAGACTACGAGCAGTACTTC
few,16,TRBJ1-5,TRBD1,TRBV7-8,CASSRRTGILDQPQHF,TGTGCCAGCAGCCGAAGGACAGGGATTTTGGATCAGCCCCAGCATTTT
medium-sized,17,TRBJ1-1,TRBD1,TRBV5-1,CASSLARGTGARTEAFF,TGCGCCAGCAGCTTGGCCAGGGGGACAGGTGCAAGGACTGAAGCTTTCTTT
medium-sized,15,TRBJ2-5,NA,TRBV19,CASGRFPGQQETQYF,TGTGCCAGCGGGAGGTTCCCGGGACAGCAAGAGACCCAGTACTTC
medium-sized,15,TRBJ2-5,TRBD2,TRBV5-1,CASSQGLAGAETQYF,TGCGCCAGCAGCCAGGGACTAGCGGGGGCGGAGACCCAGTACTTC
many,12,TRBJ2-5,NA,TRBV4-1,CASSQVTETQYF,TGCGCCAGCAGCCAAGTAACCGAGACCCAGTACTTC
large,15,TRBJ2-7,TRBD1,TRBV5-4,CASSLRGQGAYEQYF,TGTGCCAGCAGCCTTAGGGGACAGGGGGCCTACGAGCAGTACTTC
many,15,TRBJ1-2,NA,TRBV19,CASRQERRGSYGYTF,TGTGCCAGTAGACAAGAGAGGAGGGGCAGCTATGGCTACACCTTC
NA,10,TRBJ2-7,NA,TRBV11-2,CASSSYEQYF,TGTGCCAGCAGCTCCTACGAGCAGTACTTC
medium-sized,14,TRBJ2-7,TRBD1,TRBV9,CASSPQGQAQRQYF,TGTGCCAGCAGCCCCCAAGGACAGGCGCAACGGCAGTACTTC
medium-sized,18,TRBJ2-6,NA,TRBV20-1,CSAKRGDRINSGANVLTF,TGCAGTGCCAAGCGAGGGGATCGAATAAACTCTGGGGCCAACGTCCTGACTTTC
medium-sized,15,TRBJ2-5,TRBD2,TRBV6-6,CASSYRRGVQQTQYF,TGTGCCAGCAGTTACCGGCGGGGGGTTCAACAGACCCAGTACTTC
medium-sized,12,TRBJ1-6,NA,TRBV20-1,CSASFPGSPLHF,TGCAGTGCTAGTTTTCCGGGCTCACCCCTCCACTTT
medium-sized,12,TRBJ2-1,NA,TRBV6-1,CASSTGTPEQFF,TGTGCCAGCAGTACCGGAACCCCTGAGCAGTTCTTC
few,14,TRBJ2-1,NA,TRBV9,CASSPRTGDNEQFF,TGTGCCAGCAGCCCCCGAACTGGAGACAATGAGCAGTTCTTC
few,16,TRBJ2-3,TRBD2,TRBV7-2,CASSLVAGGSTDTQYF,TGTGCCAGCAGCTTAGTGGCGGGGGGATCCACAGATACGCAGTATTTT
medium-sized,11,TRBJ2-7,NA,TRBV9,CASSPGYEQYF,TGTGCCAGCAGCCCCGGCTACGAGCAGTACTTC
many,15,TRBJ2-1,NA,TRBV6-2/TRBV6-3,CASSRLRDGNNEQFF,TGTGCCAGCAGTCGGCTGCGGGACGGCAACAATGAGCAGTTCTTC
medium-sized,14,TRBJ2-7,NA,TRBV7-8,CASSRGAGLTEQYF,TGTGCCAGCAGCAGAGGGGCAGGGTTGACCGAGCAGTACTTC